This is a list of T cell receptor beta chains from one sample in a study of tissue T cells after allogeneic stem cell transplantation. TCRdb's copy holds only in-frame clones and misses some; the assay was immunoSEQ multiplex PCR. The sample consists of around 24,000 clones, more than 80% of them appearing once. The starting material was blood, obtained before transplantation. Every receptor here comes from a male donor aged 60 or over who later had graft-versus-host disease after an allogeneic stem cell transplant. Both conserved end residues are part of each CDR3. The D gene is left open where the match is weak.

TRBJ2-7	TRBV3-1/TRBV3-2	TRBD2	CASSLSSGSHEQYF	TGTGCCAGCAGCCTTTCTAGCGGGAGCCACGAGCAGTACTTC
TRBJ1-2	TRBV10-3	-	CAISEPRTVFYGYTF	TGTGCCATCAGTGAGCCCCGGACGGTGTTCTATGGCTACACCTTC
TRBJ2-2	TRBV25-1	TRBD2	CASSDLGLAGRTGELFF	TGTGCCAGCAGTGATCTCGGACTAGCGGGGAGGACCGGGGAGCTGTTTTTT
TRBJ1-6	TRBV11-2	-	CASSLERSPLHF	TGTGCCAGCAGCTTAGAGCGTTCACCCCTCCACTTT
TRBJ1-1	TRBV15	-	CATSRVKQGGEAFF	TGTGCCACCAGCAGAGTGAAACAGGGAGGTGAAGCTTTCTTT
TRBJ2-3	TRBV5-1	TRBD1	CASSLGGQGAADTQYF	TGCGCCAGCAGCTTGGGAGGGCAGGGGGCTGCAGATACGCAGTATTTT
TRBJ1-5	TRBV28	-	CASSLQGPQPQHF	TGTGCCAGCAGTTTACAGGGGCCTCAGCCCCAGCATTTT
TRBJ1-2	TRBV28	-	CASSPDSNNYGYTF	TGTGCCAGCAGTCCCGACAGCAACAACTATGGCTACACCTTC
TRBJ1-2	TRBV2	TRBD1	CASSVGQLAGYTF	TGTGCCAGCAGTGTGGGACAGCTGGCTGGCTACACCTTC
TRBJ1-5	TRBV6-5	-	CASHRVSNQPQHF	TGTGCCAGCCACAGGGTTAGCAATCAGCCCCAGCATTTT